This TCR beta chain appears in the sequencing data of a study of siplizumab effects on memory and regulatory T cells. TCRdb keeps only in-frame clones here, not all; method: immunoSEQ multiplex PCR. The profile shows about 100,000 clones, over 90% of them singletons. On this clone itself: Its target is not known.

Points from the study as a whole: Sequences below about 10^-5 frequency were poorly captured, and few alloreactive clones mapped to unstimulated subsets. No assignable naive or memory phenotype existed for roughly 75-97% of proliferating CD4+ or CD8+ clones. Naive T cells were seen as more diverse than memory cells and as major alloresponse contributors. Siplizumab cultures yielded proliferating Tregs whose suppressive function was not confirmed.

The V end lost 2 bases, the J end lost 4 bases, and 8 bases lay between the germline ends. Germline V CDR1 and CDR2: SGHRS, YFSETQ. This CDR3 region has 13 residues. Specimen: Tregs sorted from blood. This receptor was taken from a human donor in good health. This rearrangement joins TRBV5-1 to TRBJ2-3; D gene uncertain. The CDR3 region is CASSFGRPDTQYF. The CDR3 bases are TGCGCCAGCAGCTTCGGCCGCCCAGATACGCAGTATTTT.